The 3 T cell receptor beta chains below all came from one sample that was sequenced in a study of OX40 agonist ivuxolimab in advanced cancers. The method was immunoSEQ multiplex PCR; TCRdb's version includes in-frame clones alone and lacks a portion of them. The table has about 83,000 clones, approximately 84% seen once. Sequenced material: CD4+ or CD8+ T cells sorted from blood, taken in a trial of the OX40 agonist ivuxolimab. These receptors all come from an adult with an advanced solid tumor such as melanoma, head and neck, liver or kidney cancer.

The chain uses TRBV11-2 and TRBJ2-3; TRBD1 might be the D (5 bases). V was trimmed by 3 bases and J by 4 bases, leaving 8 bases between them. The CDR3 loop spans 13 amino acids. CDR1 and CDR2 (germline): SGHAT, FQNNGV. The CDR3 coding sequence is TGTGCCAGCAGCTTGGGCAGGGCAGATACGCAGTATTTT. Translation: CASSLGRADTQYF.

The chain couples TRBV2 to TRBJ1-2; D not certain. Germline V gene lookup returns CDR1 SNHLY and CDR2 FYNNEI. V gave up 7 bases and J gave up 4 bases, with 10 bases separating them. The CDR3 contains 12 residues. The CDR3 bases are TGTGCCAGCATGGGCCTCTCCTATGGCTACACCTTC. Translation gives CASMGLSYGYTF.

The J gene is TRBJ1-3, the V gene TRBV7-2; D is ambiguous. Trimming shortened V by 6 bases and J by 1 base, and 13 bases separated the two germline ends. The CDR3 loop spans 15 amino acids. CDR1 SGHTA and CDR2 FQGNSA come from the germline V gene. The CDR3 DNA is TGTGCCAGCAGTCCCCGGCAGATGTCTGGAAACACCATATATTTT. Protein product: CASSPRQMSGNTIYF.